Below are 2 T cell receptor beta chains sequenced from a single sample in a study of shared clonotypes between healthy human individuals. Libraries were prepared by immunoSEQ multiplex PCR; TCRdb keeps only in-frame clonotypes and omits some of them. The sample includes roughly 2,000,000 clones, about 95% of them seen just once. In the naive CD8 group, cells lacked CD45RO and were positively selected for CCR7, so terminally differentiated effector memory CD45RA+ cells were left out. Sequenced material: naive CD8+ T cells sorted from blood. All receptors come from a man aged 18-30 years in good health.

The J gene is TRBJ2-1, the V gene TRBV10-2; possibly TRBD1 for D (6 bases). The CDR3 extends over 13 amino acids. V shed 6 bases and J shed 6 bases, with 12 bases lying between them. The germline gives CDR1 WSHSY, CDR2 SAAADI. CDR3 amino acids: CASSPTGSNEQFF. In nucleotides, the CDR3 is TGCGCCAGCAGCCCCACAGGGAGCAATGAGCAGTTCTTC.

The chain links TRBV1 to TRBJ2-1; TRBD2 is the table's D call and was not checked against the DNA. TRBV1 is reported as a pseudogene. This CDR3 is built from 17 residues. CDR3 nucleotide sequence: TGCACCAGCAGCCAAGTCCACGAGCGGGAGTCCTACAATGAGCAGTTCTTC. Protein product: CTSSQVHERESYNEQFF.